The next 14 T cell receptor beta chains were all read from a single sample in a study of T cell repertoires in cytomegalovirus infection. Their antigen targets remain unknown. TCRdb redid the calling of the reads with MiXCR, one entry per CDR3 protein. The sample contains 900,000 to 950,000 distinct CDR3 sequences, roughly 30% of which appear only once. Specimen: cultured CD8+ T cells from PBMCs, collected from culture after CMV antigen stimulation. The receptors come from a human donor in good health (CMV status not recorded). Some clones in this sample may be carry-over from other donors' samples.

The chain joins TRBV5-6 to TRBJ2-7; 8 nucleotides line up with TRBD1. With V trimmed by 4 bases and J by 6 bases, 9 bases remained unmatched. The CDR3 covers 14 residues. Germline loops: CDR1 SGHDT, CDR2 YYEEEE. CDR3 in amino acids: CASSQGTGFSEQYF. The CDR3 region has the DNA TGTGCCAGCAGCCAGGGGACAGGTTTCAGCGAGCAGTACTTC.

This clonotype was seen more than once but under ten times. This CDR3 reads CASSLDWVGEQYF. The CDR3 DNA follows: TGTGCCAGCAGTTTAGACTGGGTGGGCGAGCAGTACTTC. The chain carries TRBV12-3 or TRBV12-4 and TRBJ2-7; D gene unclear. The CDR3 contains 13 residues. The V gene lost 1 base and the J gene lost 6 bases, with 10 bases spanning the gap.

This clonotype has ten or more counts. The chain combines TRBV7-8 with TRBJ2-7, with 12 bases matching TRBD2. J lost 3 bases, V lost 1 base, and 4 bases had no gene match. Germline loops: CDR1 SGHVS, CDR2 FQNEAQ. The CDR3 runs to 16 residues. The CDR3 DNA reads as TGTGCCAGCAGCTTAGAAAGGACTAGCGGGGTCTACGAGCAGTACTTC. Residues: CASSLERTSGVYEQYF.

The chain couples TRBV6-2 or TRBV6-3 to TRBJ1-1; perhaps TRBD1 as D (5 bases). Germline CDR1 is MNHEY and CDR2 is SVGEGT. Trimming shortened V by 2 bases and J by 2 bases, and 12 bases separated the two germline ends. The CDR3 is made up of 15 amino acids. CDR3 nucleotide sequence: TGTGCCAGCAGTTACCTTGGGGCGGACAACACTGAAGCTTTCTTT. Its protein product is CASSYLGADNTEAFF.

This clonotype was counted at least ten times. This chain joins TRBV7-2 and TRBJ1-1; D ambiguous. Between the trimmed V and J ends, which lost 2 bases and 4 bases, there was a span of 8 bases. The CDR3 is 13 amino acids. From germline, CDR1 is SGHTA and CDR2 FQGNSA. CDR3: CASSLPGVTEAFF. DNA of the CDR3: TGTGCCAGCAGCTTACCCGGTGTCACTGAAGCTTTCTTT.

This chain's CDR3 is CASSSWAGLYNEQFF. CDR3 sequence (DNA): TGTGCCAGCAGCTCATGGGCAGGCCTGTACAATGAGCAGTTCTTC. The chain is built from TRBV7-3 and TRBJ2-1, with no clear D. V was trimmed by 4 bases and J by 4 bases, leaving 14 bases between them. From germline, CDR1 is SGHTA and CDR2 FQGTGA. The CDR3 length is 15 residues.

The rearrangement joins TRBV15 to TRBJ1-1; D is possibly TRBD1 (5 bases). Per the germline V gene, CDR1 is LNHNV and CDR2 is YYDKDF (reference sequence). V dropped 1 base and J dropped 5 bases, with 8 bases sitting between them. This CDR3 comprises 13 residues. The CDR3 DNA reads as TGTGCCACCAGCAGAGCAGGGAGAACTGAAGCTTTCTTT. Protein product: CATSRAGRTEAFF. The entire variable domain, with the rest obtained from reference TRBV15 and TRBJ1-1, is as follows: DAMVIQNPRYQVTQFGKPVTLSCSQTLNHNVMYWYQQKSSQAPKLLFHYYDKDFNNEADTPDNFQSRRPNTSFCFLDIRSPGLGDTAMYLCATSRAGRTEAFFGQGTRLTVV.

This clonotype was recorded many times. The gene calls are TRBV7-6 and TRBJ2-3, with 11 bases aligning to TRBD2. The germline gives CDR1 SGHVS, CDR2 FNYEAQ. After removal of 5 bases from V and 4 bases from J, the junction contained 2 bases not matched to a gene. The CDR3 runs to 14 residues. The CDR3 DNA reads as TGTGCCAGCAGCATACTAGCGGGGGCAGATACGCAGTATTTT. Amino acids: CASSILAGADTQYF.

This rearrangement joins TRBV5-4 to TRBJ1-1; possibly TRBD1 for D (6 bases). CDR3 length equals 14 residues. Germline lookup yields CDR1 SGHNT and CDR2 YYREEE (reference sequence). V lost 4 bases and J 5 bases, leaving 15 bases between the germline ends. CDR3: CASSHETGRTEAFF. CDR3 DNA sequence: TGTGCCAGCAGCCACGAAACAGGGAGGACTGAAGCTTTCTTT.

This clonotype has ten or more counts. CDR3: CASSLWATNTGELFF. DNA for the CDR3: TGTGCCAGCAGTTTATGGGCAACGAACACCGGGGAGCTGTTTTTT. The chain has TRBV28 and TRBJ2-2, with D unclear. Trimming shortened V by 0 bases and J by 0 bases, and 5 bases separated the two germline ends. The CDR3 totals 15 residues. Germline CDR1 reads MDHEN; CDR2 reads SYDVKM.

The sample holds a few counts of this clonotype. The chain combines TRBV6-1 with TRBJ1-2, with D possibly being TRBD1 (6 bases). Germline CDR1 and CDR2: MNHNS and SASEGT. The ends were cut back, 6 bases at V and 3 bases at J, with 14 bases in the middle. The CDR3 is made up of 14 amino acids. The CDR3 DNA reads as TGTGCCAGCAGCCCGGGGGCCAGTTACTATGGCTACACCTTC. It encodes CASSPGASYYGYTF.

This clonotype was detected many times. The V gene is TRBV7-3, the J gene TRBJ2-1, with 8 bases identical to TRBD2. V was clipped by 2 bases and J by 4 bases; unmatched bases: 4. Per the germline V gene, CDR1 is SGHTA and CDR2 is FQGTGA. CDR3 size: 15 residues. The CDR3 DNA reads as TGTGCCAGCAGCTTAGGCGGGGGGCGGTACAATGAGCAGTTCTTC. Its protein product is CASSLGGGRYNEQFF.

This clonotype was seen a handful of times. The V and J genes are TRBV5-1 and TRBJ1-1; TRBD1 agrees at 9 bases. The CDR3 contains 16 residues. V was pared by 3 bases and J by 1 base, with 7 bases of the junction left unmatched. Germline V CDR1 and CDR2: SGHRS, YFSETQ. CDR3 coding DNA: TGCGCCAGCAGCTCCTATGGACAGGGGCCGAACACTGAAGCTTTCTTT. This codes for CASSSYGQGPNTEAFF.

V and J are TRBV12-3 or TRBV12-4 and TRBJ1-1; D is uncertain. Between the trimmed V and J ends, which lost 3 bases and 2 bases, there was a span of 22 bases. This CDR3 has 18 amino acids. The CDR3 loop is CASSFLVSPDLFNTEAFF. The CDR3 coding sequence is TGTGCCAGCAGTTTTTTAGTAAGCCCGGACCTATTCAACACTGAAGCTTTCTTT.